What follows is one T cell receptor beta chain and its context. The clone's antigen remains unknown. It has no much larger one-base neighbor in the sample; base qualities were not kept. This record comes from a study of cytomegalovirus exposure and HLA in healthy donors (dated by TCRdb to the late 2010s). Background for the entire study: An earlier analysis of some 500 of the donors reported more than 250 Gb of sequence data and 117 million unique TCR beta sequences from about 179 million T cells. An early release that covered around 590 HLA-typed donors contained around 300 gigabases of sequencing data and about 93 million unique TCR sequences. The genetic ancestry cluster associated with self-reported Caucasian donors included around 76% of the approximately 400 genotyped donors. The aim of the study was to test whether cataloging public T cell receptors could identify signatures of past pathogen exposure. The study profiled the T cell repertoires of some 610 subjects by immunosequencing and related them to cytomegalovirus serostatus. Along with the roughly 700-subject first cohort, a separate validation cohort of over a hundred different subjects was used. High-throughput TCR immunosequencing, statistical association of individual TCRs with disease status, and machine learning were combined to predict cytomegalovirus infection status. A later analysis re-examined previously published TCR beta repertoires from roughly 650 donors and added high-resolution HLA genotyping to investigate patterns of TCR occurrence. Rather than using new phenotypic data, the later analysis identified candidate immune exposures from TCR beta sequences and from how often those sequences occurred across donors. In an earlier analysis of more than 550 of the donors, high-throughput TCR beta sequencing was used to judge whether each TCR beta V gene segment behaved as functional or pseudogenic. Donor age, sex, ethnicity and CMV serostatus were compiled together with the repertoire data. Genome-wide SNP genotypes for about 55% of the 666 donors were used in a later genetic analysis, which treated that subset as a discovery cohort. All discovery cohort repertoires had been generated on a single sequencing platform. HLA typing covered class I and class II loci at four-digit resolution. The number of typed donors differed by locus: about 620-630 for A, B, C, DRB1 and DQB1; approximately 530 for DQA1; approximately 600 for DPA1; and some 470 for DPB1. A handful of DR-DQ haplotypes were handled as single units for association and clustering because linkage in the cohort was strong. On average, around 230,000 unique TCR beta nucleotide sequences were sequenced per donor among more than 350 genotyped donors of the cohort, with roughly 18% of those sequences being non-productive. Overall study results and their limits: A further reported finding was that TCR beta sequences accurately predicted the HLA-A and HLA-B alleles for most subjects in the first cohort. Assigning TCR associations to individual alleles was difficult when HLA alleles, especially DR and DQ, strongly co-occurred. Broadly in line with IMGT annotations, most TCR beta V segments showed up in productive rearrangements about 87% or about 30% of the time in an earlier analysis of several hundred of the donors. The 87-base-pair reads could not distinguish some IMGT-functional V segments, including TRBV6-2 and TRBV6-3, so those segments were excluded. An association between a missense DCLRE1C variant and V-gene and J-gene trimming of TCR beta chains was found in a later genetic analysis and replicated in an independent cohort. Presence/absence analyses assumed roughly uniform sequencing depth across donors, an assumption that may not hold. The cohort was sequenced for TCR beta chains only, and without alpha or paired-chain data the features that could be detected were limited. CMV serostatus was the only immune exposure information available for the cohort. In a later analysis, about 16,000 TCR beta sequences were associated with specific HLA alleles at a false discovery rate of 0.05. According to a later analysis, parvovirus B19, influenza, CMV and Epstein-Barr virus appeared linked to several top co-occurrence clusters. The authors suggested that the approach could potentially be extended to other disease states and immunological phenotypes. A later genetic analysis reported fewer N-insertions in productive TCRs among donors in an Asian-associated ancestry cluster than the roughly 690-donor mean. A later analysis found that TCR association rates varied across HLA loci, with DRB1 alleles showing the most associated TCRs and HLA-C alleles the fewest. Most CMV-associated TCR beta chains appeared to be HLA-restricted in a later analysis, and the HLA associations seemed to be driven largely by CMV exposure. Compared with equally common non-associated chains, HLA-associated TCR beta chains in a later analysis were more clonally expanded and had lower generation probabilities. A total of 164 TCR beta chains were listed by the study as associated with cytomegalovirus. While some public TCRs were present in many individuals, most TCR sequences turned up only very rarely across donors. Because HLA typing was missing for some donors at each locus, association tests included only the typed subset. Correlated functional status among segregating V segments might be attributable to linkage disequilibrium, but an unknown experimental factor could not be ruled out. Cytomegalovirus status was reported to be diagnosed by the classifier with high specificity and sensitivity in both the original and validation cohorts. The earlier analysis of 587 of the donors excluded around 17 rarely observed V segments, including chromosome 9 orphons, because counts were too low. A cluster of highly shared sequence variants was judged likely to represent a technical artifact of the sequencing pipeline. In vitro tests confirmed that a few of the cytomegalovirus-associated TCR beta chains recognize cytomegalovirus antigens.

The cohort consisted of approximately 670 healthy bone marrow donors. At the time of sampling, every cohort member was nominally healthy, though immune exposures that went unrecorded were likely present. The donor was CMV seronegative and was included in the group of under 450 seronegative cohort members. A peripheral blood sample was collected from each donor, and TCR beta sequencing was performed on peripheral blood mononuclear cells. The Qiagen DNeasy Blood Extraction Kit was used to extract genomic DNA from the blood cell samples. Receptor amplification or capture employed the immunoSEQ multiplex PCR assay. For the multiplex PCR, a mixture combining 60 forward primers for TCR Vbeta segments and 13 reverse primers for TCR Jbeta segments was used. A multiplex PCR assay on genomic DNA amplified the CDR3 region of rearranged TCR beta genes. The amplified TCR beta libraries were sequenced on the Illumina HiSeq System as 87-base-pair reads. From the authors' description of their analysis: In a later analysis, tens of millions of unique TCR beta chains were counted across the roughly 610 repertoires, and roughly 11 million of these chains were shared by at least two donors. A nearest-neighbor algorithm error-corrected the raw reads and collapsed the reads into unique sequences, merging closely related sequences to remove PCR and sequencing errors. Alignment of CDR3 sequences to IMGT reference sequences was used to assign V, D and J gene segments. For a sequence to be retained, at least a six-nucleotide match to both a V gene segment and a J gene segment was required. Rearrangements were called productive when the CDR3 lacked stop codons and stayed in frame with V and J; all others were non-productive. Following IMGT convention, CDR3 was defined as the stretch from the second conserved V-encoded cysteine to the conserved J-encoded phenylalanine. Sequences without an unambiguous match to a single V gene segment were excluded from the earlier analysis of a few hundred of the donors. An earlier analysis of fewer than 750 of the donors called V segments functional above 56.7% productive rearrangements and segregating when the between-donor standard deviation exceeded 5%. A statistical classification framework was built to diagnose cytomegalovirus status from the catalog of TCR beta chain sequences. A later analysis assigned V and J genes by comparing TCR nucleotide sequences with IMGT/GENE-DB human TR gene sequences. A later analysis assigned CDR3 sequences and most-parsimonious VDJ recombination scenarios with the TCRdist pipeline. In a later analysis, each TCR beta chain was defined by its CDR3 amino acid sequence together with its V-gene family, and reads without a unique V-gene family were excluded. To address suspected cross-contamination and a sequencing artifact, a later analysis removed 450 to 700 highly shared, low-generation-probability nucleotide sequences. In a later analysis, a clonal expansion index was calculated for each public chain from normalized within-repertoire ranks of inferred template counts. A later analysis computed generation probabilities with a VDJ recombination model fitted to out-of-frame rearrangements, and checked the results against IGoR. A later analysis scored TCR-TCR, TCR-HLA and TCR-CMV co-occurrence with hypergeometric tests, applying a repertoire-size bias correction to TCR pairs. To estimate false discovery rates, a later analysis permuted the HLA or CMV assignments 20 times. In a later analysis, co-occurring TCRs were grouped with DBSCAN, and TCRdist sequence similarity was added when clustering was performed within HLA-allele-positive subsets. Repertoires with fewer than 30,000 or more than 120,000 public chains were left out of co-occurrence clustering, as were four to six repertoires with anomalous nucleotide sharing. Not all clones reach the TCRdb copy of this immuneACCESS table, which keeps in-frame sequences only. Checked studies attribute under half of the gap to unresolved V genes and leave the rest unexplained. That table is the source of V, J and clone size, and D and trimming were worked out from the DNA. Across this sample there are approximately 130,000 clones, with approximately 86% seen only once. The ten largest clones capture roughly 1.7% of the sample.

Measured from the cysteine to the phenylalanine, the CDR3 is 14 residues long. The entry retains the CDR3 DNA only, 42 bases that are in frame from base 1. Trimming at the junction amounts to 2 bases on V and 0 bases on J, and the germline ends lie 10 bases apart. CDR1 and CDR2, looked up from the germline V gene, are SQVTM and ANQGSEA. Sequenced material: PBMCs. The rearrangement joined TRBV29-1 to TRBJ1-1; the D gene remains uncertain. The clonotype comes from a boy aged 5-17 years in good health and CMV-seronegative. The CDR3 reads CSVEQLLLNTEAFF. Read as DNA, the sequence is TGCAGCGTTGAACAGTTACTACTGAACACTGAAGCTTTCTTT.